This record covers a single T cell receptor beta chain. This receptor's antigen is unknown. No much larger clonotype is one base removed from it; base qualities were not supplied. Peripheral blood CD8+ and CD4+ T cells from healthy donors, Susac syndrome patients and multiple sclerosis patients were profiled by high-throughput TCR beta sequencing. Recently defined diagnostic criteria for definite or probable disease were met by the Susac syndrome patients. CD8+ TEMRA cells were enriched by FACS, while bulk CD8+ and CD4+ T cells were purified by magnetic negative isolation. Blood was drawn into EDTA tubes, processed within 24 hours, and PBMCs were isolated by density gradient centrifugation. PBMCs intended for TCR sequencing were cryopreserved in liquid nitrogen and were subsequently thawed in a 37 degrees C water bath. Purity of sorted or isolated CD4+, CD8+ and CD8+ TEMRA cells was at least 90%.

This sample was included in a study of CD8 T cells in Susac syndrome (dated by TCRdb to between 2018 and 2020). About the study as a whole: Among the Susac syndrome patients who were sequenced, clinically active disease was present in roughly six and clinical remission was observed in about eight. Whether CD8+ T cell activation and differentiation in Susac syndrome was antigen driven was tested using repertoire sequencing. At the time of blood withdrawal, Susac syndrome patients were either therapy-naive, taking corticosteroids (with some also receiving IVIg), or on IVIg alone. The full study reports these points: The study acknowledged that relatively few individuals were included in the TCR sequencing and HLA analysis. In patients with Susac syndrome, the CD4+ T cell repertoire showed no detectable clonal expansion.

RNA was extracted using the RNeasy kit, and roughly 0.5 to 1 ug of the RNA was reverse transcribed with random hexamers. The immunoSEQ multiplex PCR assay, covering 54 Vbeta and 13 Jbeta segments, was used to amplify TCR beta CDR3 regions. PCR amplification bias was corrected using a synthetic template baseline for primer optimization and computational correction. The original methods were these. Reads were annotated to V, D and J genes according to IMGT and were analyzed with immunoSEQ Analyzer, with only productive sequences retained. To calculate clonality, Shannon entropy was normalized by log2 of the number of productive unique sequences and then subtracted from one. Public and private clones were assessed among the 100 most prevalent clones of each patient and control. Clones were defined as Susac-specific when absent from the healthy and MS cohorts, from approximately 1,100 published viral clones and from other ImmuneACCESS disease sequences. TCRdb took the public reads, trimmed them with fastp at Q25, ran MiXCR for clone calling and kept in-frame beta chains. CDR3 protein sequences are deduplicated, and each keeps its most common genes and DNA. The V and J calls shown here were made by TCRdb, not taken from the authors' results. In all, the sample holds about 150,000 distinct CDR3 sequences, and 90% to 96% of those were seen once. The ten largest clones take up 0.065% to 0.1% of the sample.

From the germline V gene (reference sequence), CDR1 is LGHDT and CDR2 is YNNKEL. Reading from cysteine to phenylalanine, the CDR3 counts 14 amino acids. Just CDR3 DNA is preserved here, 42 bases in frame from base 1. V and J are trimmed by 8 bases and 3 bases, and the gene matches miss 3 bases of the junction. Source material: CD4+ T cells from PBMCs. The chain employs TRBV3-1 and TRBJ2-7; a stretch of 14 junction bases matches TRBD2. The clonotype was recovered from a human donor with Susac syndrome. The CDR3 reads CASGGTSGSYEQYF. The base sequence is TGTGCCAGCGGAGGGACTAGCGGGAGCTACGAGCAGTACTTC.